The clone carrying this T cell receptor (beta chain) was observed a few times. The target antigen is unknown. J gave up 3 bases and V 2 bases, and 2 bases lay outside the gene matches. Germline lookup yields CDR1 MNHEY and CDR2 SVGAGI. This CDR3 is 14 amino acids long. The source of the sample is a study of beta chain features in type 1 diabetes. Study-wide points: Within each of all four CD4+ subsets, Type 1 diabetes patients had TCRB CDR3s that were moderately but significantly shorter. Type 1 diabetes patients had VDJ junctions that carried fewer insertions and more deletions.

Investigators reverse transcribed all isolated RNA, so they sequenced expressed TCRB transcripts. Generated by immunoSEQ multiplex PCR, the TCRdb table keeps only in-frame clones and is missing some. This table holds some 290,000 clones, about 23% found once. The TCR was taken from a woman aged 25 to 39 with type 1 diabetes. The sample was naive CD4+ T cells from blood. The chain is built from TRBV6-5 and TRBJ2-7; 9 nucleotides agree with TRBD2. CDR3 amino acids: CASSYRAGGYEQYF. CDR3 DNA sequence: TGTGCCAGCAGTTACCGAGCGGGAGGCTACGAGCAGTACTTC.